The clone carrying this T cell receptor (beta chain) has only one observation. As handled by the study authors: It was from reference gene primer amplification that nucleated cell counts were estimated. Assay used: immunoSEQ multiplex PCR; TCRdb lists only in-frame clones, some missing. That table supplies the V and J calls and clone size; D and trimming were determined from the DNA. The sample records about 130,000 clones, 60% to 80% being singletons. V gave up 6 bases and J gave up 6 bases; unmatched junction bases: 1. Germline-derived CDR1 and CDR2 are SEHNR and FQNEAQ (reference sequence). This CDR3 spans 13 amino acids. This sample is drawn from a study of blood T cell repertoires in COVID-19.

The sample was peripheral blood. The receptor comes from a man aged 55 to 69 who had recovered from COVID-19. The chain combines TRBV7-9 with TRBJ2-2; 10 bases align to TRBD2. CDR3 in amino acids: CASRGTSAGELFF. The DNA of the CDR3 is TGTGCCAGCAGGGGGACTAGCGCCGGGGAGCTGTTTTTT.